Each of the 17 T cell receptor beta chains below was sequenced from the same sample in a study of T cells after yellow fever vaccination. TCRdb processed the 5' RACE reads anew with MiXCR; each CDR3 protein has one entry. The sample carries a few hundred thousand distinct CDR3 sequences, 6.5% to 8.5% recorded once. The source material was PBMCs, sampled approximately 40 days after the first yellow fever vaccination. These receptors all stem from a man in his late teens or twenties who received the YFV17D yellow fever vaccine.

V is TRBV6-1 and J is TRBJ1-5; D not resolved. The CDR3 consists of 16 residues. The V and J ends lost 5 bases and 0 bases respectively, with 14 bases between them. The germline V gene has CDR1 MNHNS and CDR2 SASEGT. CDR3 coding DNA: TGTGCCAGCAGTCCAACCGCCCCTTATAGCAATCAGCCCCAGCATTTT. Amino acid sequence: CASSPTAPYSNQPQHF.

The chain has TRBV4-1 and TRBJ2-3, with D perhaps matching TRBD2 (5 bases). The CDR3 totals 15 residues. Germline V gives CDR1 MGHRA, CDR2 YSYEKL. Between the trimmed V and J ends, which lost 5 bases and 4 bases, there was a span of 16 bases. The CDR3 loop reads CASSRPVGISDTQYF. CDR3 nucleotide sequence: TGCGCCAGCAGCAGGCCAGTCGGGATTTCAGATACGCAGTATTTT.

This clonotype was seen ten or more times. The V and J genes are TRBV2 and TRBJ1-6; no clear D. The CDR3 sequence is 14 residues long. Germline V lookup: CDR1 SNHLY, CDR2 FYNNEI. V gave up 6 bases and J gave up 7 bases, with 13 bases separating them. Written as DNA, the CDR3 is TGTGCCAGCAGGAAGGGAAGAGGGAATTCACCCCTCCACTTT. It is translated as CASRKGRGNSPLHF. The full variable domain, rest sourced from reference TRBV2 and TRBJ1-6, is EPEVTQTPSHQVTQMGQEVILRCVPISNHLYFYWYRQILGQKVEFLVSFYNNEISEKSEIFDDQFSVERPDGSNFTLKIRSTKLEDSAMYFCASRKGRGNSPLHFGNGTRLTVT.

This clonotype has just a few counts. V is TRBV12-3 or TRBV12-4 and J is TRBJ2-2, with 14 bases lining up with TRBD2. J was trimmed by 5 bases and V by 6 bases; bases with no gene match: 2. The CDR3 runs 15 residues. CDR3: CASSWTSGGTGELFF. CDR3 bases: TGTGCCAGCAGCTGGACTAGCGGGGGGACCGGGGAGCTGTTTTTT.

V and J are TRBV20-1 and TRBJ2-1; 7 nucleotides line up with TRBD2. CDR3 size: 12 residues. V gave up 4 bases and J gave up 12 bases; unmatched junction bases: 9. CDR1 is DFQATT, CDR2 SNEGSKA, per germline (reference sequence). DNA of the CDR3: TGCAGTGCTACCACTCCGGGGGGTGGGCAGTTCTTC. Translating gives CSATTPGGGQFF.

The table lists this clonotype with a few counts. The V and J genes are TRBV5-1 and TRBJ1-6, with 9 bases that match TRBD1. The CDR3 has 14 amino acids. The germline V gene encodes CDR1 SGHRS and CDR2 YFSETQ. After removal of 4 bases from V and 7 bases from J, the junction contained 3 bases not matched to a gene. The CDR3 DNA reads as TGCGCCAGCAGCACCGGGACAGGGAATTCACCCCTCCACTTT. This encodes CASSTGTGNSPLHF.

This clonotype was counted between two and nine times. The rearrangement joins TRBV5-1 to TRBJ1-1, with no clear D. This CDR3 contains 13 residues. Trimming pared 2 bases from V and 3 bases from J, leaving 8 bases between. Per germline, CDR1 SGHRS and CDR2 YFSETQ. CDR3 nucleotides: TGCGCCAGCAGCTTTATGATGGACACTGAAGCTTTCTTT. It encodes CASSFMMDTEAFF.

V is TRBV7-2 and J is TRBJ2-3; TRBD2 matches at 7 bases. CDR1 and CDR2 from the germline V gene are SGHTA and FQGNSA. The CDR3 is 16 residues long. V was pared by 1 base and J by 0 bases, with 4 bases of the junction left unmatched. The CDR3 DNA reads TGTGCCAGCAGCTTAGTTACCGGGGGGAGCACAGATACGCAGTATTTT. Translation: CASSLVTGGSTDTQYF.

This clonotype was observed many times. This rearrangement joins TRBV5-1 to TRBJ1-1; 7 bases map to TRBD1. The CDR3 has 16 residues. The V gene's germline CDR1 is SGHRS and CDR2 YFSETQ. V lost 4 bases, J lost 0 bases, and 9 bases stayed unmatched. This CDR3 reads CASSPLLTGMNTEAFF. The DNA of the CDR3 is TGCGCCAGCAGCCCGCTCCTGACAGGGATGAACACTGAAGCTTTCTTT.

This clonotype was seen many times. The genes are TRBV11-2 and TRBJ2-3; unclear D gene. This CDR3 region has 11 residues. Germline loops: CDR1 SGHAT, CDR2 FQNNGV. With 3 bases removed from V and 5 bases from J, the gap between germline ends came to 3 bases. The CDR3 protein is CASSFEDTQYF. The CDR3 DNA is TGTGCCAGCAGCTTCGAAGATACGCAGTATTTT. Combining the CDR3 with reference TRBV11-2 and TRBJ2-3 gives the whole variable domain EAGVAQSPRYKIIEKRQSVAFWCNPISGHATLYWYQQILGQGPKLLIQFQNNGVVDDSQLPKDRFSAERLKGVDSTLKIQPAKLEDSAVYLCASSFEDTQYFGPGTRLTVL.

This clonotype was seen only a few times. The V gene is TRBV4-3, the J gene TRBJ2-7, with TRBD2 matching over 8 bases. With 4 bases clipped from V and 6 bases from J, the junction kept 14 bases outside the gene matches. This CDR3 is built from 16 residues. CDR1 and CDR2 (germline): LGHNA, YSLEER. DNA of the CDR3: TGCGCCAGCAGCCGAAATGGGGCGGGGGGCCTCGTCGAGCAGTACTTC. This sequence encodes CASSRNGAGGLVEQYF.

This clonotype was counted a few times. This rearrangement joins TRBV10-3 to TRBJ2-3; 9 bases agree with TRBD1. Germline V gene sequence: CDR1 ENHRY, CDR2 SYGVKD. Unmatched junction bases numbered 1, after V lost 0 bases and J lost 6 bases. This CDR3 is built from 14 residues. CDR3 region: CAISESGTGDTQYF. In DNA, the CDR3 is TGTGCCATCAGTGAGTCGGGGACAGGGGATACGCAGTATTTT.

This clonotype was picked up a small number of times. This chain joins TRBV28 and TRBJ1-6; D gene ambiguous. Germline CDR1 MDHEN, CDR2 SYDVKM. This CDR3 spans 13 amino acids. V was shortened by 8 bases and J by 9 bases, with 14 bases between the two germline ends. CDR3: CASRPTMISPLHF. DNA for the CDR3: TGTGCCAGCCGACCCACCATGATTTCACCCCTCCACTTT. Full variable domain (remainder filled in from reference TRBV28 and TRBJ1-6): DVKVTQSSRYLVKRTGEKVFLECVQDMDHENMFWYRQDPGLGLRLIYFSYDVKMKEKGDIPEGYSVSREKKERFSLILESASTNQTSMYLCASRPTMISPLHFGNGTRLTVT.

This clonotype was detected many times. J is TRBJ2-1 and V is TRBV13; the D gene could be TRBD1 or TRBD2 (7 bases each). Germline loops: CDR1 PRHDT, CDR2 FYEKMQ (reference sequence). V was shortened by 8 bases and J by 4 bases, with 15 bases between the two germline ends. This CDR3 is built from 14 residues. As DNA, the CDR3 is TGTGCCAGCGGGAGCGGGACAGTTTACAATGAGCAGTTCTTC. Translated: CASGSGTVYNEQFF.

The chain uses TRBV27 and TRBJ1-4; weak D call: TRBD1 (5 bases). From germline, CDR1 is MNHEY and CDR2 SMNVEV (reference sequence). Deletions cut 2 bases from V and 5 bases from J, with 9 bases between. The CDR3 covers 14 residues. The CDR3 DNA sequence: TGTGCCAGCAGTTTACAGGGACGCAATGAAAAACTGTTTTTT. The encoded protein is CASSLQGRNEKLFF.

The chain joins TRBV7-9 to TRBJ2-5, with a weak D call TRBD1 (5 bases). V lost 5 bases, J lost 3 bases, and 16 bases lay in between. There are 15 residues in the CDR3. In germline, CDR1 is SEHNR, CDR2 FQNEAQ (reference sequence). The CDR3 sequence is CASSRKDGREETQYF. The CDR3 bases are TGTGCCAGCAGCCGAAAGGACGGCAGGGAAGAGACCCAGTACTTC. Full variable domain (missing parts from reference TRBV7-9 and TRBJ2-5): DTGVSQNPRHKITKRGQNVTFRCDPISEHNRLYWYRQTLGQGPEFLTYFQNEAQLEKSRLLSDRFSAERPKGSFSTLEIQRTEQGDSAMYLCASSRKDGREETQYFGPGTRLLVL.

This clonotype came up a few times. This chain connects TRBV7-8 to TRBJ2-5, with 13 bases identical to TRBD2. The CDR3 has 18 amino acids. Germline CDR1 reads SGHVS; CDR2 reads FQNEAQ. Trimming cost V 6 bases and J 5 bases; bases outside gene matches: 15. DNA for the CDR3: TGTGCCAGCAGACTTCGACTAGCGGGGGGCAGGGGTTTGGAGACCCAGTACTTC. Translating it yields CASRLRLAGGRGLETQYF.